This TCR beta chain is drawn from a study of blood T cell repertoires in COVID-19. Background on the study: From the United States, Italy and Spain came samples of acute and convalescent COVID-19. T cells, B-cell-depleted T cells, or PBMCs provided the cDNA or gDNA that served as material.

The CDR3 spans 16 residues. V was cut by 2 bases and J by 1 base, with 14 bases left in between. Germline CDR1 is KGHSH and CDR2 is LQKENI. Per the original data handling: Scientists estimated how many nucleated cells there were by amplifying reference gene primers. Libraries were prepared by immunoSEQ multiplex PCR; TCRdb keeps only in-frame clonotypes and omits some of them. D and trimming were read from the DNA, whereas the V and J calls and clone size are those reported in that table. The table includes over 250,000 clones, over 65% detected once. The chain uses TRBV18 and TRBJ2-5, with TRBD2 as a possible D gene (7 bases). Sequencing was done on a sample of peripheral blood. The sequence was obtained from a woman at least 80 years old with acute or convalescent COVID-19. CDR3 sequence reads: CASSPGRGAIQETQYF. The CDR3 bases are TGTGCCAGCTCACCAGGTCGGGGGGCTATCCAAGAGACCCAGTACTTC.